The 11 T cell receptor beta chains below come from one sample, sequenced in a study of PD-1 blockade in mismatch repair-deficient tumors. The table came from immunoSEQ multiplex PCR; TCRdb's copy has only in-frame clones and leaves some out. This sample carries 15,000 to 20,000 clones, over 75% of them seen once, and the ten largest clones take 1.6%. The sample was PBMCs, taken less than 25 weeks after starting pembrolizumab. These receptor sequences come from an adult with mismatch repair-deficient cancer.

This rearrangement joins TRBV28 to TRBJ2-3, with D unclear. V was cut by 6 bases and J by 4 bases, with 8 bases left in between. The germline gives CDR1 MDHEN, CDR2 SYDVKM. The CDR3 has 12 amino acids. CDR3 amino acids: CASSREPDTQYF. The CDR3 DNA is TGTGCCAGCAGCCGTGAGCCAGATACGCAGTATTTT.

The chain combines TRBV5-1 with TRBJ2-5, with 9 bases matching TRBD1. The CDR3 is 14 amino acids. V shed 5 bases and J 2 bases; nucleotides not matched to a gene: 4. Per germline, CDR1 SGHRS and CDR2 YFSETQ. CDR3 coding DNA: TGCGCCAGCAGGCGGGACAGGGATCAAGAGACCCAGTACTTC. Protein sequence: CASRRDRDQETQYF.

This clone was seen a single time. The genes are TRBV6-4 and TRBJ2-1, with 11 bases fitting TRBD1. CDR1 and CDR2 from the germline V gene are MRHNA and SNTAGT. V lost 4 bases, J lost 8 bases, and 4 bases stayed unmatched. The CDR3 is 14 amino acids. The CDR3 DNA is TGTGCCAGCAGTGCCGGGACAGGGGGATATGAGCAGTTCTTC. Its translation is CASSAGTGGYEQFF.

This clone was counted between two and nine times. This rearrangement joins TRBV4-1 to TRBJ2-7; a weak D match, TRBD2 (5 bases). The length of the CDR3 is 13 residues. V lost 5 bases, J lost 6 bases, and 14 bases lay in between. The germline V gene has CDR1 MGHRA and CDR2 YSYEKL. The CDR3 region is CASSAGLAREQYF. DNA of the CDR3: TGCGCCAGCAGCGCCGGGCTAGCCCGCGAGCAGTACTTC.

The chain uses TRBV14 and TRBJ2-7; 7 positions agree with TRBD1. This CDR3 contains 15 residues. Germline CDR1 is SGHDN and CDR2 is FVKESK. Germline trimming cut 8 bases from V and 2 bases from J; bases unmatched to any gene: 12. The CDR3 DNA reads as TGTGCCAGCTCCCAAACCGGGACAGCCCCCTACGAGCAGTACTTC. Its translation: CASSQTGTAPYEQYF.

The CDR3 spells CASSYGEKGTDTQYF. DNA of the CDR3: TGTGCCAGCAGTTACGGAGAAAAGGGCACAGATACGCAGTATTTT. The chain joins TRBV6-6 to TRBJ2-3; D is unclear. Germline V gives CDR1 MNHNY, CDR2 SVGAGI (reference sequence). Trimming left V 2 bases short and J 1 base short, with 10 bases between. This CDR3 region has 15 residues.

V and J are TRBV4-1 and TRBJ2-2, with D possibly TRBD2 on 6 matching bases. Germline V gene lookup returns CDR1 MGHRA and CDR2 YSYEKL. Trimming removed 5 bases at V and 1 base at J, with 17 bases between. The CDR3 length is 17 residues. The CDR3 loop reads CASSSRGGELNTGELFF. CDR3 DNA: TGCGCCAGCAGCTCTCGAGGAGGGGAGTTGAACACCGGGGAGCTGTTTTTT.

The CDR3 loop is CASRRQGVEETQYF. DNA of the CDR3: TGTGCCAGCAGACGACAGGGGGTAGAAGAGACCCAGTACTTC. J is TRBJ2-5 and V is TRBV28, with 9 positions matching TRBD1. Looked up from germline, CDR1 is MDHEN and CDR2 is SYDVKM. The CDR3 covers 14 residues. Trimming removed 6 bases from V and 3 bases from J; junction bases left unmatched: 5.

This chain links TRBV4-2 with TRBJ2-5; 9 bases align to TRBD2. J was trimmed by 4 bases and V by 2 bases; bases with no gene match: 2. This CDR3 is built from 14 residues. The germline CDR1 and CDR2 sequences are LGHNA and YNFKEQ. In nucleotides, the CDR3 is TGTGCCAGCAGCCAACGCGGGGGGGGAGAGACCCAGTACTTC. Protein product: CASSQRGGGETQYF.

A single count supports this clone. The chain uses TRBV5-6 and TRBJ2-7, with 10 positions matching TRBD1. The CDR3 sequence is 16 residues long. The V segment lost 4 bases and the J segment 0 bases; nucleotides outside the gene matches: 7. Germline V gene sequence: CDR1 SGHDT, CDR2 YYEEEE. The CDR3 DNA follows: TGTGCCAGCAGCCCAGGACAGGGGGTTCTCTCCTACGAGCAGTACTTC. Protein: CASSPGQGVLSYEQYF.

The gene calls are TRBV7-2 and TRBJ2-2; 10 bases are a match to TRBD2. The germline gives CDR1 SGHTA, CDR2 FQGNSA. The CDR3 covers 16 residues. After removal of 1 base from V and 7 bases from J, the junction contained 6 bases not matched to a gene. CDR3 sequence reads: CASSLELAGIGGELFF. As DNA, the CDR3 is TGTGCCAGCAGCTTAGAACTAGCGGGAATTGGCGGGGAGCTGTTTTTT.